This T cell receptor (beta chain) was observed in a study of technical replicates of blood from several donors. The length of the CDR3 is 17 residues. Generated by immunoSEQ multiplex PCR, the TCRdb table keeps only in-frame clones and is missing some. The sample lists about 79,000 clones, around 92% occurring once. The source material was T cells isolated from PBMCs. This TCR was sampled from a human donor in good health. Some clones in this sample may be carry-over from other donors' samples. The V call is TRBV21-1, the J call TRBJ1-5. TRBV21-1 is a pseudogene segment. Here the CDR3 reads CASSNKRGNYSNQPQHF. The DNA for the CDR3 is TGTGCCAGCAGCAATAAACGGGGAAACTATAGCAATCAGCCCCAGCATTTT.